A single T cell receptor beta chain is shown here with its context. These data come from a study of cytomegalovirus exposure and HLA in healthy donors. Germline CDR1 GTSNPN, CDR2 SVGIG (reference sequence). Trimming shortened V by 0 bases and J by 1 base, and 6 bases separated the two germline ends. This CDR3 has 13 residues. Vbeta (60) and Jbeta (13) primers were used in the PCR. Only in-frame clones appear in the TCRdb table, and some are missing; sequencing was by immunoSEQ multiplex PCR. The listing records about 87,000 clones. The sample was PBMCs. The gene calls are TRBV30 and TRBJ2-5; D unclear. This TCR was recovered from a man in his forties or fifties in good health and CMV-seropositive. The CDR3 here is CAWSVQIQETQYF. CDR3 DNA sequence: TGTGCCTGGAGTGTACAGATCCAAGAGACCCAGTACTTC.